The entry below gives a single T cell receptor (beta chain) sequence along with its context. Its antigen is currently unknown. This sample is drawn from a study of shared clonotypes between healthy human individuals. Overall study context: A donor's plate count was three for CD4 naive and three for CD4 memory; CD8 naive had two and CD8 memory one.

Every subset's genomic DNA went evenly onto several immunoSEQ plates. Assay used: immunoSEQ multiplex PCR; TCRdb lists only in-frame clones, some missing. The sample has 2 million to 2.5 million clones; 80% to 95% are singletons. Germline values: CDR1 SGHAT, CDR2 FQNNGV. The CDR3 is 14 amino acids. The V end lost 0 bases, the J end lost 5 bases, and 10 bases lay between the germline ends. Findings and caveats of the study: The four-donor shared clonotypes exceeded non-shared clonotypes in generation probability, with non-shared ones scoring lower.

Material for sequencing was naive CD4+ T cells from PBMCs. The subset denotes: CD45RA+ positively selected. V usage is TRBV11-2 and J usage is TRBJ2-5, with no clear D. The sequence derives from a man aged 18 to 30 in good health. Some clones in this sample may be carry-over from other donors' samples. The CDR3: CASSLDGRVETQYF. In nucleotides, the CDR3 is TGTGCCAGCAGCTTAGATGGCCGGGTGGAGACCCAGTACTTC.